The 26 T cell receptor beta chains listed next were all sequenced from one sample in a study of OX40 agonist ivuxolimab in advanced cancers. Generated by immunoSEQ multiplex PCR, the TCRdb table keeps only in-frame clones and is missing some. The sample includes approximately 45,000 clones, roughly 90% of them seen just once. Source: CD4+ or CD8+ T cells sorted from blood, taken in a trial of the OX40 agonist ivuxolimab. These receptors originate from an adult with an advanced solid tumor such as melanoma, head and neck, liver or kidney cancer.

J is TRBJ1-4 and V is TRBV6-6, with unresolved D. Germline CDR1 is MNHNY and CDR2 is SVGAGI (reference sequence). The CDR3 sequence is 15 residues long. V dropped 4 bases and J dropped 0 bases, with 9 bases sitting between them. DNA for the CDR3: TGTGCCAGCAGTTCCCAGGCAGCAACTAATGAAAAACTGTTTTTT. It specifies CASSSQAATNEKLFF.

A single count supports this clone. J is TRBJ2-7 and V is TRBV6-1; TRBD2 aligns across 9 bases. The CDR3 is 18 residues long. Germline CDR1 MNHNS, CDR2 SASEGT. V lost 1 base, J lost 3 bases, and 13 bases stayed unmatched. The CDR3 DNA follows: TGTGCCAGCAGTGAAGGGGGCGCTAGCGGGGTGCCTAGCTACGAGCAGTACTTC. It is translated as CASSEGGASGVPSYEQYF.

The rearrangement joins TRBV2 to TRBJ1-4; D is unresolved. V was trimmed by 7 bases and J by 12 bases, leaving 15 bases between them. The length of the CDR3 is 12 residues. Germline V CDR1 and CDR2: SNHLY, FYNNEI. CDR3 loop: CASKGYRGELFF. The DNA of the CDR3 is TGTGCCAGCAAGGGATATCGGGGAGAACTGTTTTTT. Filled out from reference TRBV2 and TRBJ1-4, the complete variable domain reads EPEVTQTPSHQVTQMGQEVILRCVPISNHLYFYWYRQILGQKVEFLVSFYNNEISEKSEIFDDQFSVERPDGSNFTLKIRSTKLEDSAMYFCASKGYRGELFFGSGTQLSVL.

V usage is TRBV11-3 and J usage is TRBJ2-5; tentatively, D is TRBD2 (6 bases). This CDR3 has 16 residues. Germline values: CDR1 SGHNT, CDR2 YENEEA. Trimming left V 1 base short and J 1 base short, with 13 bases between. The CDR3 DNA reads TGTGCCAGCAGCTTAGGCGTGACTAGAACCCAAGAGACCCAGTACTTC. Its protein product is CASSLGVTRTQETQYF.

This clone was observed a single time. The chain links TRBV5-6 to TRBJ2-7; D might be TRBD1 (6 bases). The CDR3 length is 13 residues. CDR1 SGHDT and CDR2 YYEEEE come from the germline V gene. V was trimmed by 4 bases and J by 3 bases, leaving 11 bases between them. DNA for the CDR3: TGTGCCAGCAGCGCTGGGGGCGGCTACGAGCAGTACTTC. This translates into CASSAGGGYEQYF.

V gene TRBV5-4 combines with J gene TRBJ2-7; the match to TRBD2 covers 13 bases. V lost 2 bases and J lost 6; bases outside the gene matches: 8. Germline assignment: CDR1 SGHNT and CDR2 YYREEE (reference sequence). There are 16 residues in the CDR3. The DNA for the CDR3 is TGTGCCAGCAGCTTAGGGGGACTAGCGGGACCCTCCGAGCAGTACTTC. Residues: CASSLGGLAGPSEQYF.

The gene calls are TRBV7-2 and TRBJ2-1; TRBD2 aligns across 7 bases. CDR1 and CDR2 from the germline V gene are SGHTA and FQGNSA. The CDR3 spans 15 residues. V was clipped by 1 base and J by 0 bases; unmatched bases: 0. CDR3 in amino acids: CASSLGGGSYNEQFF. CDR3 DNA: TGTGCCAGCAGCTTAGGGGGGGGCTCCTACAATGAGCAGTTCTTC. The full variable domain, completed using reference TRBV7-2 and TRBJ2-1, is GAGVSQSPSNKVTEKGKDVELRCDPISGHTALYWYRQSLGQGLEFLIYFQGNSAPDKSGLPSDRFSAERTGGSVSTLTIQRTQQEDSAVYLCASSLGGGSYNEQFFGPGTRLTVL.

Written as DNA, the CDR3 is TGTGCCAGCAATACAGCGGGAGAGACCCAGTACTTC. Translated: CASNTAGETQYF. V is TRBV27 and J is TRBJ2-5; possible D gene TRBD2, 6 bases. The ends were cut back, 7 bases at V and 4 bases at J, with 10 bases in the middle. Per the germline V gene, CDR1 is MNHEY and CDR2 is SMNVEV (reference sequence). The CDR3 runs 12 residues.

The chain is built from TRBV7-2 and TRBJ2-7; TRBD2 matches at 9 bases. J was trimmed by 2 bases and V by 3 bases; bases with no gene match: 5. The CDR3 covers 15 residues. Per the germline V gene, CDR1 is SGHTA and CDR2 is FQGNSA. The CDR3 nucleotides are TGTGCCAGCAGCTTCGGTAGCGGGAGACCCTACGAGCAGTACTTC. It specifies CASSFGSGRPYEQYF.

This clone was seen once. Additional DNA sequences in this sample encode the identical CDR3. This chain links TRBV18 with TRBJ2-5, with D unclear. CDR3 length: 13 amino acids. Germline V lookup: CDR1 KGHSH, CDR2 LQKENI. Trimming removed 2 bases at V and 4 bases at J, with 8 bases between. The CDR3 protein is CASSPALGETQYF. In DNA form, the CDR3 reads TGTGCCAGCTCACCAGCTTTAGGAGAGACCCAGTACTTC.

As concerns this clone: The junction and the germline gene differ at one end; a read error may be behind it. The V and J genes are TRBV2 and TRBJ1-1; the D gene is possibly TRBD1 (5 bases). CDR3 size: 14 residues. Germline V lookup: CDR1 SNHLY, CDR2 FYNNEI. The CDR3 nucleotides read TGTGCCGGCAGAGTAGGGAGGGGAAACACTGAAGCTTTCTTT. The encoded protein is CAGRVGRGNTEAFF.

This chain uses TRBV18 with TRBJ1-5; D gene unclear. V lost 5 bases and J lost 4, with 15 bases in between. CDR1 is KGHSH and CDR2 is LQKENI in the germline V gene. The CDR3 consists of 15 residues. The CDR3 spells CASSSVPFGNQPQHF. CDR3 DNA sequence: TGTGCCAGCTCAAGCGTCCCGTTTGGGAATCAGCCCCAGCATTTT.

V usage is TRBV5-1 and J usage is TRBJ2-1; TRBD2 matches at 8 bases. The CDR3 contains 13 residues. Germline V CDR1 and CDR2: SGHRS, YFSETQ. After removal of 6 bases from V and 7 bases from J, the junction contained 6 bases not matched to a gene. CDR3 protein: CASTAGDVNEQFF. DNA for the CDR3: TGCGCCAGCACAGCGGGAGATGTTAATGAGCAGTTCTTC.

The rearrangement uses TRBV28 and TRBJ1-2, with D unclear. The CDR3 loop spans 12 amino acids. The V end lost 5 bases, the J end lost 2 bases, and 6 bases lay between the germline ends. Germline V gives CDR1 MDHEN, CDR2 SYDVKM. The CDR3 coding sequence is TGTGCCAGCAGTCCTCCAAACTATGGCTACACCTTC. This encodes CASSPPNYGYTF.

This chain uses TRBV7-2 with TRBJ2-7; D remains ambiguous. V shed 1 base and J shed 4 bases, with 8 bases lying between them. The V gene's germline CDR1 is SGHTA and CDR2 FQGNSA. This CDR3 comprises 13 residues. The CDR3 DNA follows: TGTGCCAGCAGCTTAGTCCCGGAATACGAGCAGTACTTC. Translating it yields CASSLVPEYEQYF.

The gene calls are TRBV29-1 and TRBJ2-7; D gene uncertain. This CDR3 has 12 amino acids. Trimming removed 5 bases from V and 6 bases from J, with 14 bases in between. The germline gives CDR1 SQVTM, CDR2 ANQGSEA. In DNA, the CDR3 is TGCAGCGTTTCTCGGACCACGGTCGAGCAGTACTTC. Amino acid sequence: CSVSRTTVEQYF.

V usage is TRBV6-1 and J usage is TRBJ2-1, with D perhaps TRBD2 (5 bases). V lost 1 base to trimming and J lost 5 bases, with 6 bases between them. The length of the CDR3 is 13 residues. CDR1 MNHNS and CDR2 SASEGT come from the germline V gene. The CDR3 loop reads CASSEGLNNEQFF. The CDR3 DNA is TGTGCCAGCAGTGAAGGACTAAACAATGAGCAGTTCTTC.

This rearrangement joins TRBV9 to TRBJ1-4; 11 nucleotides match TRBD1. The CDR3 contains 15 residues. Trimming at V came to 0 bases and at J to 6 bases, leaving 1 base not matched to a gene. In germline, CDR1 is SGDLS, CDR2 YYNGEE. CDR3 loop: CASSVGTGGYEKLFF. The CDR3 DNA follows: TGTGCCAGCAGCGTAGGGACAGGGGGCTATGAAAAACTGTTTTTT.

The V call is TRBV5-6, the J call TRBJ2-3, with D perhaps assigned TRBD1 or TRBD2 (5 bases each). CDR3 length: 13 amino acids. V lost 4 bases and J lost 1, with 7 bases in between. The V gene's germline CDR1 is SGHDT and CDR2 YYEEEE. The CDR3 sequence: CASSRGGTDTQYF. In DNA, the CDR3 is TGTGCCAGCAGCCGGGGCGGCACAGATACGCAGTATTTT.

This clone was counted only a few times. The chain is built from TRBV4-3 and TRBJ2-7; no reliable D call. Germline V CDR1 and CDR2: LGHNA, YSLEER. This CDR3 comprises 11 residues. With 6 bases removed from V and 3 bases from J, the gap between germline ends came to 6 bases. The DNA for the CDR3 is TGCGCCAGCAGTCAATTCTACGAGCAGTACTTC. This encodes CASSQFYEQYF.

This clone was recorded a few times. The gene calls are TRBV19 and TRBJ1-1; 9 bases agree with TRBD1. The germline gives CDR1 LNHDA, CDR2 SQIVND (reference sequence). Trimming at V came to 7 bases and at J to 8 bases, leaving 8 bases not matched to a gene. The CDR3 runs to 13 residues. Here the CDR3 reads CASTPTGGLEAFF. The DNA of the CDR3 is TGTGCCAGTACCCCGACAGGGGGGCTCGAAGCTTTCTTT.

This clone was detected once. The CDR3 loop reads CASSLTSGTYTGELFF. CDR3 DNA: TGCGCCAGCAGCTTGACTAGCGGGACCTACACCGGGGAGCTGTTTTTT. V gene TRBV5-1 combines with J gene TRBJ2-2; TRBD2 matches 10 bases. Germline CDR1 SGHRS, CDR2 YFSETQ. Trimming at V came to 1 base and at J to 3 bases, leaving 3 bases not matched to a gene. This CDR3 comprises 16 residues.

The chain uses TRBV30 and TRBJ2-1; D not certain. The germline V and J ends were trimmed by 3 bases and 8 bases, with 11 bases remaining between them. The V gene's germline CDR1 is GTSNPN and CDR2 SVGIG (reference sequence). The CDR3 totals 12 residues. CDR3 DNA: TGTGCCTGGAGCGTTGGTGGCCATGAGCAGTTCTTC. Residues: CAWSVGGHEQFF.

CDR3 sequence (DNA): TGTGCCAGCTCACCAACCGCAGGGAGGACCTACGAGCAGTACTTC. Protein: CASSPTAGRTYEQYF. The rearrangement links TRBV18 to TRBJ2-7, with D maybe TRBD2 (6 bases). The CDR3 runs 15 residues. The V and J ends lost 2 bases and 2 bases respectively, with 13 bases between them. Germline V gene sequence: CDR1 KGHSH, CDR2 LQKENI.

The rearrangement joins TRBV29-1 to TRBJ2-5, with a tentative D call TRBD2 (6 bases). The CDR3 runs 12 residues. With 1 base removed from V and 4 bases from J, the gap between germline ends came to 7 bases. Germline-derived CDR1 and CDR2 are SQVTM and ANQGSEA. The CDR3, as DNA: TGCAGCGTTGAAGGGGGAGGAGAGACCCAGTACTTC. Residues: CSVEGGGETQYF.

The chain couples TRBV12-5 to TRBJ1-1; D remains unclear. Germline lookup yields CDR1 LGHNT and CDR2 FRNRAP. The CDR3 has 13 amino acids. Deletions cut 0 bases from V and 6 bases from J, with 8 bases between. The DNA of the CDR3 is TGTGCTAGTGGTTTGGTAGAAGTTCCTGAAGCTTTCTTT. Amino acids: CASGLVEVPEAFF.